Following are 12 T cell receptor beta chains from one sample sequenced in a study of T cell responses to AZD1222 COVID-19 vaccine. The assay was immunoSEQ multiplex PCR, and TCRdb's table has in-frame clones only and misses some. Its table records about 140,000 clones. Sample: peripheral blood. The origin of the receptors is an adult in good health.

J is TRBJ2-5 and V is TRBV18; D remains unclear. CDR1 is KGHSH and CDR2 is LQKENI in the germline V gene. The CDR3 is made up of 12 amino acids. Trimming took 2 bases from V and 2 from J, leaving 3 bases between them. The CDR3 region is CASSPTQETQYF. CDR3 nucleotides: TGTGCCAGCTCACCAACACAAGAGACCCAGTACTTC.

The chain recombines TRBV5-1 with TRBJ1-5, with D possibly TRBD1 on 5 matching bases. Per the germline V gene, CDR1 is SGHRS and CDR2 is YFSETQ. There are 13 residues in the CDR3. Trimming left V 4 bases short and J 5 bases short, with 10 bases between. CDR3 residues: CASSRGWDQPQHF. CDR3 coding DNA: TGCGCCAGCAGCCGGGGGTGGGATCAGCCCCAGCATTTT.

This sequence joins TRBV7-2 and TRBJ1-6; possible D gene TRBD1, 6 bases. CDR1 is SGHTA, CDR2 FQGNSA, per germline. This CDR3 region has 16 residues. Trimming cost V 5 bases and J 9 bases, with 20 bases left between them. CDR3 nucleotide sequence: TGTGCCAGCAGCCCCGGACAGACAAGAGGGGGTTCACCCCTCCACTTT. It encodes CASSPGQTRGGSPLHF.

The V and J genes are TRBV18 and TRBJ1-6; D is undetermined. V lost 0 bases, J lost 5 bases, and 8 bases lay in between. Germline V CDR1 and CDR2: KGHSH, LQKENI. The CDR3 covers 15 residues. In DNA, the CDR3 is TGTGCCAGCTCACCACCATTGGAGGATAATTCACCCCTCCACTTT. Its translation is CASSPPLEDNSPLHF.

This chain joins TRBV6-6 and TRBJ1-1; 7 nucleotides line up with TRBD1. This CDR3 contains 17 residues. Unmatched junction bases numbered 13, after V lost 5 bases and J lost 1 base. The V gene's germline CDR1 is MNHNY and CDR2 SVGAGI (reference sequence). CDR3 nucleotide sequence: TGTGCCAGCAGTCACAGGGGAGAGGGATGGGGGAACACTGAAGCTTTCTTT. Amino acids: CASSHRGEGWGNTEAFF.

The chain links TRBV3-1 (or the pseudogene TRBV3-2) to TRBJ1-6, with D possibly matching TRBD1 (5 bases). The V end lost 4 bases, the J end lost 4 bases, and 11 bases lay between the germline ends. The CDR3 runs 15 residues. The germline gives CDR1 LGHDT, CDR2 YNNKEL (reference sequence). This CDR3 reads CASSPSGGYNSPLHF. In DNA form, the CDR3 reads TGTGCCAGCAGCCCGAGCGGGGGGTATAATTCACCCCTCCACTTT.

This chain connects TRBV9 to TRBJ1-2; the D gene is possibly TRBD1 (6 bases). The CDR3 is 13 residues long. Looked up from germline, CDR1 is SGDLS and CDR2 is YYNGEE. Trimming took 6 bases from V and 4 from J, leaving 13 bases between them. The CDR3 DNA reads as TGTGCCAGCACCCGAGGACAGATCTATGGCTACACCTTC. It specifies CASTRGQIYGYTF.

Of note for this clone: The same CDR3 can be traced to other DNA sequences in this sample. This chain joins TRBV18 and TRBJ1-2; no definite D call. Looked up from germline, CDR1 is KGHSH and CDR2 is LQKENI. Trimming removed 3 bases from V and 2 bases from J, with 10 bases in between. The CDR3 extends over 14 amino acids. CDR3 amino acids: CASSPAEGNYGYTF. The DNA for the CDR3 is TGTGCCAGCTCACCGGCGGAGGGAAACTATGGCTACACCTTC.

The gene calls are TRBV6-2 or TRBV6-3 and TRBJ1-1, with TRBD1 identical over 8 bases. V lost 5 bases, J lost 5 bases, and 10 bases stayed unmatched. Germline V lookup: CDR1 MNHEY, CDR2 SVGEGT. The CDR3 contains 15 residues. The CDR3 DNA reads TGTGCCAGCAGTCGACTTGGACAGGGAGAGACTGAAGCTTTCTTT. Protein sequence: CASSRLGQGETEAFF.

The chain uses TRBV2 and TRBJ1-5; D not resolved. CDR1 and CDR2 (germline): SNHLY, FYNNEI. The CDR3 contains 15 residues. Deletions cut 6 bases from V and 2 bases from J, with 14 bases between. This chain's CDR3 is CASRSDGGGNQPQHF. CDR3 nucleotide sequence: TGTGCCAGCAGGTCGGACGGTGGTGGCAATCAGCCCCAGCATTTT.

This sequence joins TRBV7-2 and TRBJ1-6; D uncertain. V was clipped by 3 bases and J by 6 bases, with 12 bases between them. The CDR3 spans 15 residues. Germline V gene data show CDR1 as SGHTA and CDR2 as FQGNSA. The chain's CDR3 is CASSFQEGSNSPLHF. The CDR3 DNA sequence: TGTGCCAGCAGCTTCCAGGAGGGAAGTAATTCACCCCTCCACTTT.

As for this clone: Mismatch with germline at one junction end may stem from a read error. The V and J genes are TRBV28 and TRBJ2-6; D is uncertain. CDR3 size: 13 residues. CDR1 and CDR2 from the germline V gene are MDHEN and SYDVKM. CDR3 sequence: CASKTPGANVLTF. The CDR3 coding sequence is TGTGCTAGCAAAACCCCCGGGGCCAACGTCCTGACTTTC. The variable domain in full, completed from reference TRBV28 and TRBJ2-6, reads DVKVTQSSRYLVKRTGEKVFLECVQDMDHENMFWYRQDPGLGLRLIYFSYDVKMKEKGDIPEGYSVSREKKERFSLILESASTNQTSMYLCASKTPGANVLTFGAGSRLTVL.